This T cell receptor (beta chain) was documented in a study of T cell repertoires in cytomegalovirus infection. About the research overall: CMV epitopes used comprised recently identified HLA-C-restricted ones and well-studied HLA-B-restricted ones. Public TCR beta signature analysis indicated the presence of both CMV infection and matching HLA type.

This clonotype appeared many times. Its cognate antigen is unknown. TCRdb reanalysed the reads using MiXCR and keeps one entry per CDR3 protein. The sample lists approximately 500,000 distinct CDR3 sequences; 30% to 35% were seen once. This CDR3 has 16 residues. Germline V lookup: CDR1 SGHTA, CDR2 FQGNSA. The V end was cut by 1 base, the J end by 0 bases, with 7 bases between. The sequence derives from a human donor in good health (CMV status not recorded). Some clones in this sample may be carry-over from other donors' samples. The sequencing used cultured PBMCs, collected from culture after CMV antigen stimulation. The genes are TRBV7-2 and TRBJ2-6, with D hard to call. In nucleotides, the CDR3 is TGTGCCAGCAGCTTAGTTGGCAACTCTGGGGCCAACGTCCTGACTTTC. Its translation is CASSLVGNSGANVLTF.